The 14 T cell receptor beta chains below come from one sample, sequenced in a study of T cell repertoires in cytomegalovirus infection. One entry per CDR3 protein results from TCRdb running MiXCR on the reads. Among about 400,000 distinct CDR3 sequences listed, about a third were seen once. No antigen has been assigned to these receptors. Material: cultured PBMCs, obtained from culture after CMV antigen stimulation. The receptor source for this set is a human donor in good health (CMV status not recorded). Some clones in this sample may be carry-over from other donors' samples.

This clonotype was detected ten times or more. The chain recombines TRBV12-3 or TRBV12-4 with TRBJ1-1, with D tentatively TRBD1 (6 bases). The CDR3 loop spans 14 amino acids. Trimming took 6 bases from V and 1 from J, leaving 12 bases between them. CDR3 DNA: TGTGCCAGCAGGAAACAGGGAAAGAACACTGAAGCTTTCTTT. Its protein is CASRKQGKNTEAFF.

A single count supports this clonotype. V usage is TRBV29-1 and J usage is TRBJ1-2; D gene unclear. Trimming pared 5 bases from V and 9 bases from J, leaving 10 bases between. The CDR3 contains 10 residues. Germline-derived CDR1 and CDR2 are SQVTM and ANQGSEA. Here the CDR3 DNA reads TGCAGCGTTTTCCAGGATCGCTACACCTTC. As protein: CSVFQDRYTF.

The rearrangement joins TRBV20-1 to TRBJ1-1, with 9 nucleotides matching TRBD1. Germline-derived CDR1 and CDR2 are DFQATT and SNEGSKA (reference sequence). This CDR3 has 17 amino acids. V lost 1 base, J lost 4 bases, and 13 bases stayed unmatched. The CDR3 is CSARGPISGTGTTEAFF. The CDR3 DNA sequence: TGCAGTGCTAGAGGGCCGATTTCCGGGACAGGGACCACTGAAGCTTTCTTT.

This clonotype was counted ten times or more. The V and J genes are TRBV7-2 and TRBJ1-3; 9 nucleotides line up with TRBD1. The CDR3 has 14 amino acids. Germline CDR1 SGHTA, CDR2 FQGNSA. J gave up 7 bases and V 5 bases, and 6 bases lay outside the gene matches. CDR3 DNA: TGTGCCAGCAGCCCCCGGGACAGGGAGAACACCATATATTTT. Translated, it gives CASSPRDRENTIYF.

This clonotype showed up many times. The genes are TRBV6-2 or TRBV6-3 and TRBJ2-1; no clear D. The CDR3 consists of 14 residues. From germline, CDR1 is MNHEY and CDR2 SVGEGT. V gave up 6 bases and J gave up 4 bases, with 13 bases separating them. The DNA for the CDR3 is TGTGCCAGCAGCCGCCCGAACTCATACAATGAGCAGTTCTTC. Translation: CASSRPNSYNEQFF.

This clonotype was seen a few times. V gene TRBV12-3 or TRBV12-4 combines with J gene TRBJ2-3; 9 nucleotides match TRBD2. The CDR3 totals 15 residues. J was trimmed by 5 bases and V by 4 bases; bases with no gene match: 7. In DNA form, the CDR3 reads TGTGCCAGCAGTTCCTTAGCGGGAGATAAAGATACGCAGTATTTT. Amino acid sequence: CASSSLAGDKDTQYF.

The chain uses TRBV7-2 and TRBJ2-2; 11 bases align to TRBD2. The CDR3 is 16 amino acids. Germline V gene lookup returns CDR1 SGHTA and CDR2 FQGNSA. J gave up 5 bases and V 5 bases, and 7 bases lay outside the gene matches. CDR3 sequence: CASSQRTSGLTGELFF. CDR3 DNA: TGTGCCAGCAGCCAAAGGACTAGCGGGCTTACCGGGGAGCTGTTTTTT.

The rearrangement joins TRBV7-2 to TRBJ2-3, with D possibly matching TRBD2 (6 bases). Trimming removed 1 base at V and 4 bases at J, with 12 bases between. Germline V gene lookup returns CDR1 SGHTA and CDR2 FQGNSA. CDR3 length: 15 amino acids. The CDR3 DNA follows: TGTGCCAGCAGCTTAGACGCTAGCGTGGCAGATACGCAGTATTTT. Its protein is CASSLDASVADTQYF. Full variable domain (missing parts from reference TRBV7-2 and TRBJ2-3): GAGVSQSPSNKVTEKGKDVELRCDPISGHTALYWYRQSLGQGLEFLIYFQGNSAPDKSGLPSDRFSAERTGGSVSTLTIQRTQQEDSAVYLCASSLDASVADTQYFGPGTRLTVL.

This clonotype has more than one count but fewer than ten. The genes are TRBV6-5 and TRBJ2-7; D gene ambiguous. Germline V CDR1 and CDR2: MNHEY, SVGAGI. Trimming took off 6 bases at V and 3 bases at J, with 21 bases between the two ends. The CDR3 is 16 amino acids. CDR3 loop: CASSPDHWAANYEQYF. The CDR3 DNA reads TGTGCCAGCAGCCCCGACCACTGGGCCGCGAACTACGAGCAGTACTTC.

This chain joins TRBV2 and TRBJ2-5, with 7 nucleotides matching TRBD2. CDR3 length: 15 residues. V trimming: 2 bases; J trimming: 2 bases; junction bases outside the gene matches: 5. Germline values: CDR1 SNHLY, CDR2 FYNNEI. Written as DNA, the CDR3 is TGTGCCAGCAGTGAACTCCTAGCGGCACAAGAGACCCAGTACTTC. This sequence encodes CASSELLAAQETQYF. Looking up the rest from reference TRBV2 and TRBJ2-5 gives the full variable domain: EPEVTQTPSHQVTQMGQEVILRCVPISNHLYFYWYRQILGQKVEFLVSFYNNEISEKSEIFDDQFSVERPDGSNFTLKIRSTKLEDSAMYFCASSELLAAQETQYFGPGTRLLVL.

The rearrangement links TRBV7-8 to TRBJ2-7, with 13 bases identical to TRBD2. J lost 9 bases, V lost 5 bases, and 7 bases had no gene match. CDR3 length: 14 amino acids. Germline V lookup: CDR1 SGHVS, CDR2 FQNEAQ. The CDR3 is CASSTGLAGERQYV. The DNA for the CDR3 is TGTGCCAGCAGCACAGGACTAGCGGGAGAGAGGCAGTACGTC.

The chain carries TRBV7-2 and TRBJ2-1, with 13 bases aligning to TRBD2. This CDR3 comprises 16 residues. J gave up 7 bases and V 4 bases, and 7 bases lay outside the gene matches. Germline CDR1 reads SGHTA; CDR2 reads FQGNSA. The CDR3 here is CASSSKLAGGFNEQFF. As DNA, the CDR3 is TGTGCCAGCAGCTCGAAACTAGCGGGAGGGTTTAATGAGCAGTTCTTC. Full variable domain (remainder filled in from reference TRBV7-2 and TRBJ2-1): GAGVSQSPSNKVTEKGKDVELRCDPISGHTALYWYRQSLGQGLEFLIYFQGNSAPDKSGLPSDRFSAERTGGSVSTLTIQRTQQEDSAVYLCASSSKLAGGFNEQFFGPGTRLTVL.

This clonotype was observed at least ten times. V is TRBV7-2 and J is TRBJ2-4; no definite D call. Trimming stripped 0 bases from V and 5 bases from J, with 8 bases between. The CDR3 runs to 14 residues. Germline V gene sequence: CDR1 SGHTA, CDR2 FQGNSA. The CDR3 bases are TGTGCCAGCAGCTTAGCGGGCGGACAAAACATTCAGTACTTC. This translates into CASSLAGGQNIQYF. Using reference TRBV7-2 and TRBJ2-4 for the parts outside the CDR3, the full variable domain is GAGVSQSPSNKVTEKGKDVELRCDPISGHTALYWYRQSLGQGLEFLIYFQGNSAPDKSGLPSDRFSAERTGGSVSTLTIQRTQQEDSAVYLCASSLAGGQNIQYFGAGTRLSVL.

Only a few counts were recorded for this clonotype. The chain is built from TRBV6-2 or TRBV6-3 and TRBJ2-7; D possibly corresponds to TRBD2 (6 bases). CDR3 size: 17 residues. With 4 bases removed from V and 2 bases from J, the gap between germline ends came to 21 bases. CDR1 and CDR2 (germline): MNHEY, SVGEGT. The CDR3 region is CASSSSPWGEGAYEQYF. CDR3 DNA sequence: TGTGCCAGCAGTTCCTCGCCTTGGGGGGAAGGCGCCTACGAGCAGTACTTC.